What follows is one T cell receptor (beta chain) and its context. This sample was included in a study of cytomegalovirus exposure and HLA in healthy donors. Amplification used 60 Vbeta primers and 13 Jbeta primers. TCRdb's copy holds only in-frame clones and misses some; the assay was immunoSEQ multiplex PCR. The sample lists some 170,000 clones, approximately 80% occurring once. The CDR3 covers 18 residues. Germline CDR1 reads SGHNT; CDR2 reads YENEEA. V gave up 0 bases and J gave up 5 bases, with 20 bases separating them. The specimen sequenced was PBMCs. The receptor comes from a female donor in good health and CMV-seronegative. J is TRBJ2-1 and V is TRBV11-3; tentative D call: TRBD1 (6 bases). The chain's CDR3 is CASSLDGWGDRSHNEQFF. The CDR3 DNA sequence: TGTGCCAGCAGCTTAGATGGTTGGGGCGACAGGTCGCACAATGAGCAGTTCTTC.